This section outlines one TCR beta chain sequence together with its context. The CDR3 has 16 amino acids. This record comes from a study of technical replicates of blood from several donors. Data came from immunoSEQ multiplex PCR; TCRdb stores just in-frame clones and leaves some out. The sample lists 75,000 to 100,000 clones, around 96% occurring once. Source material: T cells isolated from PBMCs. The chain employs TRBV21-1 and TRBJ2-1; the table assigns TRBD1, which was not confirmed against the DNA. TRBV21-1 is assigned pseudogene status. The TCR sequence derives from a human donor in good health. The CDR3 DNA reads TGTGCCAGCAGCAAAAGAAGGGGAAGCTCCTACAATGAGCAGTTCTTC. It codes for CASSKRRGSSYNEQFF.